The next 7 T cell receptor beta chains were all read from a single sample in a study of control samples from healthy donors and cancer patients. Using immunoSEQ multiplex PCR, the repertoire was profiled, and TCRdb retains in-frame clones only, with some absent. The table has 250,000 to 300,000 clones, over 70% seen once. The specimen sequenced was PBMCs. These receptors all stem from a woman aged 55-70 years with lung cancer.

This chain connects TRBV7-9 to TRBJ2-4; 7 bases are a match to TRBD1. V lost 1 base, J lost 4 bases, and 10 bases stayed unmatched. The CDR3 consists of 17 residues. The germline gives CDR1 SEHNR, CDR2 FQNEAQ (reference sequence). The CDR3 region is CASSLGRDRSPKNIQYF. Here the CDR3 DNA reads TGTGCCAGCAGCTTAGGCCGGGACAGATCCCCAAAAAACATTCAGTACTTC.

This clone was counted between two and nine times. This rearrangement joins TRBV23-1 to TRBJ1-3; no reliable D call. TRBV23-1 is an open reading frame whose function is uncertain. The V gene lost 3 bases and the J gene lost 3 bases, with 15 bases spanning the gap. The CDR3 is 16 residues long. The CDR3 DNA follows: TGCGCCAGCAGTCACCCAGAGCAGGTTAGTGGAAACACCATATATTTT. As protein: CASSHPEQVSGNTIYF.

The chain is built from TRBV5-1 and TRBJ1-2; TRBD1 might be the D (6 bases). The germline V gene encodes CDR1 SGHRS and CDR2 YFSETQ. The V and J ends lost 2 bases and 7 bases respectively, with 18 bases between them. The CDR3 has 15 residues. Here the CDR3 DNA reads TGCGCCAGCAGCTTAGGGAAGGACAGTTATAGTGGCTACACCTTC. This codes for CASSLGKDSYSGYTF.

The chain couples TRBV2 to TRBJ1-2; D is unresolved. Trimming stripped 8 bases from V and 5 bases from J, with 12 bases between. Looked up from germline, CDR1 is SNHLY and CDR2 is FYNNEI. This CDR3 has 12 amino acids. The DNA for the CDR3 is TGTGCCAGCTCCCCAGTGGAGTATGGCTACACCTTC. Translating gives CASSPVEYGYTF.

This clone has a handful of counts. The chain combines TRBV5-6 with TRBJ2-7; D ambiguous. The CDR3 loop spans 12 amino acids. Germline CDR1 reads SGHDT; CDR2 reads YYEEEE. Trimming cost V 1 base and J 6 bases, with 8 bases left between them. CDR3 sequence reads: CASSLRPSEQYF. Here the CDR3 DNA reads TGTGCCAGCAGCTTGCGGCCGAGCGAGCAGTACTTC.

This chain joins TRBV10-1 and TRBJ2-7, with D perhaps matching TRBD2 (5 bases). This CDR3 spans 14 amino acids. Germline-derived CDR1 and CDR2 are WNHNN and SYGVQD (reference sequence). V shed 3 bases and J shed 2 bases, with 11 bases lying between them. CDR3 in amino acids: CASSDEGRPYEQYF. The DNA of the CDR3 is TGCGCCAGCAGTGATGAGGGCAGGCCCTACGAGCAGTACTTC.

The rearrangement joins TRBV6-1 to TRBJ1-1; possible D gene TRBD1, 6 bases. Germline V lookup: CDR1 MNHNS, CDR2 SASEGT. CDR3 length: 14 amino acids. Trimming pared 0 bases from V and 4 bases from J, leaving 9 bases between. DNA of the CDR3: TGTGCCAGCAGTGAAGCCTGGACAGTCACTGAAGCTTTCTTT. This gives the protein CASSEAWTVTEAFF.